This record concerns one T cell receptor (beta chain) sequence. Its antigen is unidentified. This entry is derived from a study of T cells expressing NK-cell markers. Overall study context: There were seven HCMV-seropositive donors and one seronegative donor among the eight sequenced. Study-level results: The share of CD8+ T cells held by dominant NKG2C+ clonotypes was 1.0-7.0% in about 6 donors.

Germline V gene data show CDR1 as ENHRY and CDR2 as SYGVKD. CDR3 length: 13 residues. TCRdb reanalyzed the 5' RACE reads and collapses them to one entry per CDR3 protein, without DNA. Its table records around 470,000 distinct CDR3 sequences. This TCR was recovered from a woman aged 50 to 60 in good health. Sequencing was done on a sample of blood T cells: a sorted CD56 or NKG2C T cell subset, CD4+ or CD8+ T cells, or bulk PBMC T cells (not recorded which). The chain couples TRBV10-3 to TRBJ2-1. CDR3 protein: CAIAFLQSYEQFF.